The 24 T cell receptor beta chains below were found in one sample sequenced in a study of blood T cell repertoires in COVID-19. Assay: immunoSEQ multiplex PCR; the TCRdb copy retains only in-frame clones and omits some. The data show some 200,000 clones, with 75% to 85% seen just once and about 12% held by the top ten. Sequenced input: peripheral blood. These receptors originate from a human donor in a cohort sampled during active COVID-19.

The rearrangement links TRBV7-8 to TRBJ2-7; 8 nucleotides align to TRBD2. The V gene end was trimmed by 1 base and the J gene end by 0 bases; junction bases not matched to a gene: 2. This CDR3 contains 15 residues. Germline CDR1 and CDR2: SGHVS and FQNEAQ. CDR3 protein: CASSLVSGNSYEQYF. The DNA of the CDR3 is TGTGCCAGCAGCTTAGTTAGCGGGAACTCCTACGAGCAGTACTTC.

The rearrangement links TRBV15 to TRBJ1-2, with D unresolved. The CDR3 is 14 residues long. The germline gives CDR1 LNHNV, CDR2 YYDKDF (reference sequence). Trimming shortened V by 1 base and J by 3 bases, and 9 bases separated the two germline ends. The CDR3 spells CATSRGEEDYGYTF. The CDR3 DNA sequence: TGTGCCACCAGCAGAGGGGAGGAGGACTATGGCTACACCTTC.

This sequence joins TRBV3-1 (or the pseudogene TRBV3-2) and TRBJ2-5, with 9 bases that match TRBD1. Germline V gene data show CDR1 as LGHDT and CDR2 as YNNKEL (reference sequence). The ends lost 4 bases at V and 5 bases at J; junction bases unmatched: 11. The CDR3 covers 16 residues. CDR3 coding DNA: TGTGCCAGCAGCCGACTCCGGGACAGGGATGGGGAGACCCAGTACTTC. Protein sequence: CASSRLRDRDGETQYF.

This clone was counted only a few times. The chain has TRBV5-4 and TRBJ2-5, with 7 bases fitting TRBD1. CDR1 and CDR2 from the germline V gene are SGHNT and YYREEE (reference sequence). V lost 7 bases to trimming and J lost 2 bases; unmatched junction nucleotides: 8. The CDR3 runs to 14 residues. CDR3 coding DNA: TGTGCCAGCGGAAAGACAGGGAATCAAGAGACCCAGTACTTC. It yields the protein CASGKTGNQETQYF.

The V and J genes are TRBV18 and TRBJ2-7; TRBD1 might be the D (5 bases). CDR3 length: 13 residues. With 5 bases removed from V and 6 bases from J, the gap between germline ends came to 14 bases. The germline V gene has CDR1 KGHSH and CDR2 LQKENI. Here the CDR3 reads CASSFGQTSEQYF. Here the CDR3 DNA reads TGTGCCAGCTCATTTGGACAAACCTCCGAGCAGTACTTC.

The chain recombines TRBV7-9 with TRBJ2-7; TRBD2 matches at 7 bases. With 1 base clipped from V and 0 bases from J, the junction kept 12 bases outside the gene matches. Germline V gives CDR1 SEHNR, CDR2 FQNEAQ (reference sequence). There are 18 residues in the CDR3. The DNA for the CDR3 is TGTGCCAGCAGCTTAGAGTCGGGAGGCCCTCAATTCTCCTACGAGCAGTACTTC. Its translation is CASSLESGGPQFSYEQYF.

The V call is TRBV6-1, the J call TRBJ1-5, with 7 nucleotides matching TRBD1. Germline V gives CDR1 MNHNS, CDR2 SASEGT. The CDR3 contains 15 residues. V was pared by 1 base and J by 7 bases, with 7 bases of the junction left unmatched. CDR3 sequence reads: CASSEGGGVGQPQHF. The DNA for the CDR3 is TGTGCCAGCAGTGAAGGAGGGGGCGTGGGGCAGCCCCAGCATTTT.

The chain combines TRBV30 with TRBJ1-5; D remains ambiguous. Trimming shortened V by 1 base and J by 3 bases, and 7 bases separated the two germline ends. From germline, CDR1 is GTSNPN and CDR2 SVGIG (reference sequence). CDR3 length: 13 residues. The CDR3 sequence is CAWSGQDNQPQHF. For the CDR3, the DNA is TGTGCCTGGAGTGGACAAGACAATCAGCCCCAGCATTTT.

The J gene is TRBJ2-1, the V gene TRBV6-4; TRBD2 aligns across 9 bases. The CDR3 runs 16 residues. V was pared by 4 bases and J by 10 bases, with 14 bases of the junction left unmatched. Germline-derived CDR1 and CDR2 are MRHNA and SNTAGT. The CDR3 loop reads CASSAQTSGTFGEQFF. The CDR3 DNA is TGTGCCAGCAGTGCCCAGACTAGCGGAACCTTCGGGGAGCAGTTCTTC.

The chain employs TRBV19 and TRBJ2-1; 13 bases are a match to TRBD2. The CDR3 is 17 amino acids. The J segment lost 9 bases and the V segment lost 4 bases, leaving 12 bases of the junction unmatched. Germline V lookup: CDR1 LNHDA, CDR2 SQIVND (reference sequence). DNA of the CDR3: TGTGCCAGTAGTACAGCAGAACTAGCGGGAGGGCCTTTTGAGCAGTTCTTC. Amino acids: CASSTAELAGGPFEQFF.

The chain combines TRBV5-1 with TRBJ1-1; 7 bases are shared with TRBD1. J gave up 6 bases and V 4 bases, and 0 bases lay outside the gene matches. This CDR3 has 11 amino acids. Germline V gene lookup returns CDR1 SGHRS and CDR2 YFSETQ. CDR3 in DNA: TGCGCCAGCAGCCAGGGGGCTGAAGCTTTCTTT. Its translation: CASSQGAEAFF.

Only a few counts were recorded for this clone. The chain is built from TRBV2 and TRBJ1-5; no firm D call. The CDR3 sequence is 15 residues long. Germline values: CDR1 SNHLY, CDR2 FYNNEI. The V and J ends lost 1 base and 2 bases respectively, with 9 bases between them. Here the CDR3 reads CASSEGSNGNQPQHF. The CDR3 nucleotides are TGTGCCAGCAGTGAAGGGTCTAATGGCAATCAGCCCCAGCATTTT.

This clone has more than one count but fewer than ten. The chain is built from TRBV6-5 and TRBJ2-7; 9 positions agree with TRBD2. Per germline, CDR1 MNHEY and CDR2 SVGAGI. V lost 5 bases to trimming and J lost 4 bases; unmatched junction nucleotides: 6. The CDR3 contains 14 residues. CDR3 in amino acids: CASSRLAVRYEQYF. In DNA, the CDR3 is TGTGCCAGCAGTAGACTAGCGGTAAGATACGAGCAGTACTTC.

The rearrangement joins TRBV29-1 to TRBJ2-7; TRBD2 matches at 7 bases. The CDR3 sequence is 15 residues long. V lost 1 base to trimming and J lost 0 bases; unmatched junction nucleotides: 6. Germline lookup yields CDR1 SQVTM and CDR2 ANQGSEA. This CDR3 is CSVEGRTGGSYEQYF. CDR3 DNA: TGCAGCGTTGAAGGACGAACGGGAGGCTCCTACGAGCAGTACTTC.

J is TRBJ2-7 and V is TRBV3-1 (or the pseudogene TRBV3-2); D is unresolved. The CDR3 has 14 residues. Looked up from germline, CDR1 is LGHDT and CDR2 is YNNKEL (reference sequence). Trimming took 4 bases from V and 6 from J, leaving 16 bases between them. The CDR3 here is CASSPLRSSSEQYF. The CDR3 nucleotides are TGTGCCAGCAGCCCACTCCGTTCCTCGTCCGAGCAGTACTTC.

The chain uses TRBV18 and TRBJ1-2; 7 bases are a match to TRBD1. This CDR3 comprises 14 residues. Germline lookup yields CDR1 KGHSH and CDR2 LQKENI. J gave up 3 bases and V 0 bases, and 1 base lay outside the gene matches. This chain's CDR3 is CASSPPGTDYGYTF. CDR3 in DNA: TGTGCCAGCTCACCACCCGGGACAGACTATGGCTACACCTTC. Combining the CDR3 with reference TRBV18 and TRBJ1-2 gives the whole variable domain NAGVMQNPRHLVRRRGQEARLRCSPMKGHSHVYWYRQLPEEGLKFMVYLQKENIIDESGMPKERFSAEFPKEGPSILRIQQVVRGDSAAYFCASSPPGTDYGYTFGSGTRLTVV.

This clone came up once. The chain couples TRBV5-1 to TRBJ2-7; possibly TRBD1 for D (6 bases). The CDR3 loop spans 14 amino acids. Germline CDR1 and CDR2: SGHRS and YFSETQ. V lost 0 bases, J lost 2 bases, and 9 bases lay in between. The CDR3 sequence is CASSLAPGAYEQYF. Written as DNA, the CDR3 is TGCGCCAGCAGCTTGGCGCCAGGGGCCTACGAGCAGTACTTC.

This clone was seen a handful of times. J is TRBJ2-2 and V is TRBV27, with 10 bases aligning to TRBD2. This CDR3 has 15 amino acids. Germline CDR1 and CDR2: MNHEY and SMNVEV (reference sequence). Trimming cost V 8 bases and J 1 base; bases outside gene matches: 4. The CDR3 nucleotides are TGTGCCAGCGCACAGCGGGGGGGGAACACCGGGGAGCTGTTTTTT. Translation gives CASAQRGGNTGELFF.

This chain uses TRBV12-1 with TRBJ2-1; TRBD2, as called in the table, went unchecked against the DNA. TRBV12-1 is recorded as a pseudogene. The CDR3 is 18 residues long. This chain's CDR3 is CASSFTAGSNSGTNEQFF. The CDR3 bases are TGTGCCAGCAGCTTTACGGCAGGCAGCAATAGCGGGACGAATGAGCAGTTCTTC.

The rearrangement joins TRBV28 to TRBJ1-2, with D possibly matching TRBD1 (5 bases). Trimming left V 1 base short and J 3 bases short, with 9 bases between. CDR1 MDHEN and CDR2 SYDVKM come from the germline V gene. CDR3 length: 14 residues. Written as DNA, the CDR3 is TGTGCCAGCAGTTTATACGGCAGGGACTATGGCTACACCTTC. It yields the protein CASSLYGRDYGYTF.

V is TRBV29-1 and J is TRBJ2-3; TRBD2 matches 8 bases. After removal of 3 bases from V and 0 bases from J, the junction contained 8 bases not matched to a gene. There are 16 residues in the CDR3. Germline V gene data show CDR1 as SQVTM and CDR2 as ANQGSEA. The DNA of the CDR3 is TGCAGCGTTGACCCGTTTACTAGCGGTAGCACAGATACGCAGTATTTT. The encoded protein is CSVDPFTSGSTDTQYF.

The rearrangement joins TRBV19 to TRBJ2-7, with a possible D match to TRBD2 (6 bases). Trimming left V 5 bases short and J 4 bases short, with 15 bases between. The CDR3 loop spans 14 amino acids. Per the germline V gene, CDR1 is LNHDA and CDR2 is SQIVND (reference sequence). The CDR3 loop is CASSPPTSGYEQYF. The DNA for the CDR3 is TGTGCCAGTAGTCCCCCGACTAGTGGGTACGAGCAGTACTTC.

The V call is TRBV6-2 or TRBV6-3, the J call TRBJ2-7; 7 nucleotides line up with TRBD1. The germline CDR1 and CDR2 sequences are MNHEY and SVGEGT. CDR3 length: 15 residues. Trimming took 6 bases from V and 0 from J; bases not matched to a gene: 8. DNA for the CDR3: TGTGCCAGCAGCCGCAATGGACAGGTCTCCTACGAGCAGTACTTC. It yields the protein CASSRNGQVSYEQYF.

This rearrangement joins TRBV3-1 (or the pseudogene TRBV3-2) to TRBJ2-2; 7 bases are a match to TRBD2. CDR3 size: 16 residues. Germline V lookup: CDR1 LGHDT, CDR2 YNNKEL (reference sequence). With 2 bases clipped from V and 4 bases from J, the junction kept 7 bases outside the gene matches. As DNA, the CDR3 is TGTGCCAGCAGCCAATCCGCGGGAGTAGGCACCGGGGAGCTGTTTTTT. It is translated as CASSQSAGVGTGELFF.